This T cell receptor (beta chain) was sequenced in a study of T-cell memory formation after mild COVID-19. Trimming removed 0 bases at V and 5 bases at J, with 16 bases between. This CDR3 spans 16 amino acids. Germline lookup yields CDR1 MGHRA and CDR2 YSYEKL. The 5'RACE method, run with constant-segment primers, produced TCR alpha and TCR beta cDNA libraries (carrying sample barcodes and UMIs). TCRdb re-derived calls from the 5' RACE reads in MiXCR, one entry per CDR3 protein. The repertoire consists of roughly 150,000 distinct CDR3 sequences, with about 15% occurring once and the leading ten covering 11% to 15%. Of note for this clonotype: Its antigen is unidentified.

Study-wide findings and caveats: The appearance of some responding clones in pre-infection memory suggested that cross-reactive memory joined.

The chain has TRBV4-1 and TRBJ1-2; possible D gene TRBD1, 5 bases. The source is an adult woman who had mild COVID-19 (a few samples of this study predate the infection). Cell type and time point are not known. The material sequenced was PBMCs or a T cell subset sorted from them (not recorded which). CDR3 loop: CASSQDREGTGYGYTF. The CDR3 coding sequence is TGCGCCAGCAGCCAAGATAGGGAGGGGACGGGATATGGCTACACCTTC.